A selection of T cell receptor beta chains follows, all from one sample in a study of blood T cell repertoires in COVID-19. Using immunoSEQ multiplex PCR, the repertoire was profiled, and TCRdb retains in-frame clones only, with some absent. This table holds a few hundred thousand clones, 85% found once. Sequenced: peripheral blood. The receptors here all came from a woman aged 18-29 years with acute or convalescent COVID-19. Both conserved end residues are part of each CDR3. A D gene is named only where the DNA matches it firmly. Expanded clones are given a class, and other clones once, few, many or no size at all.

length	size	D	J	V	CDR3	DNA
13	-	-	TRBJ1-1	TRBV29-1	CSVMILSNPEAFF	TGCAGCGTTATGATCCTGAGTAACCCTGAAGCTTTCTTT
11	-	-	TRBJ2-7	TRBV24-1	CATSVADVQYF	TGTGCCACCAGTGTGGCTGATGTGCAGTACTTC
15	once	-	TRBJ2-5	TRBV6-1	CASSEAWGSVETQYF	TGTGCCAGCAGTGAAGCGTGGGGCAGTGTAGAGACCCAGTACTTC
18	-	TRBD1	TRBJ1-2	TRBV11-2	CASSPLPGTGLTNYGYTF	TGTGCCAGCAGCCCATTGCCCGGGACAGGTCTTACTAACTATGGCTACACCTTC
17	-	TRBD2	TRBJ2-3	TRBV5-6	CASSSHKLAGGIDTQYF	TGTGCCAGCAGCTCCCACAAACTAGCGGGAGGTATAGATACGCAGTATTTT
13	-	-	TRBJ2-7	TRBV7-8	CASSLGRAYEQYF	TGTGCCAGCAGCTTAGGAAGAGCCTACGAGCAGTACTTC
16	-	TRBD1	TRBJ2-7	TRBV7-2	CASSPPRGQGAYEQYF	TGTGCCAGCAGCCCGCCCCGGGGACAGGGGGCCTACGAGCAGTACTTC
19	-	-	TRBJ2-2	TRBV7-9	CASSLIVLIGGANTGELFF	TGTGCCAGCAGCTTAATAGTCTTAATTGGTGGGGCAAACACCGGGGAGCTGTTTTTT
16	-	TRBD1	TRBJ2-1	TRBV5-1	CASSVRPGQGYNEQFF	TGCGCCAGCAGCGTCCGGCCGGGACAGGGGTACAATGAGCAGTTCTTC
15	-	-	TRBJ2-7	TRBV14	CASSQEPGYSYEQYF	TGTGCCAGCAGCCAAGAGCCAGGGTATTCCTACGAGCAGTACTTC
15	-	TRBD1	TRBJ1-1	TRBV5-1	CASSLQPGGNTEAFF	TGCGCCAGCAGCTTGCAGCCAGGGGGGAACACTGAAGCTTTCTTT